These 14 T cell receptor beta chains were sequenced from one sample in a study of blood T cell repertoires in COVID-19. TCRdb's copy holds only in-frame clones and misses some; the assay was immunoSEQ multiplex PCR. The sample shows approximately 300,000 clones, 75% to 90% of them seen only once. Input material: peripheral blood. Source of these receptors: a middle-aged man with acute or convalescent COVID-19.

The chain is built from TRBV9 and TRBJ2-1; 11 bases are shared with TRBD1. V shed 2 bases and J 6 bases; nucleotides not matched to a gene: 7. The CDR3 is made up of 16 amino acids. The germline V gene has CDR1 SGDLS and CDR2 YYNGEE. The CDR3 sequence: CASSVPGTGGFNEQFF. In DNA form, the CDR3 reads TGTGCCAGCAGCGTCCCTGGGACAGGGGGATTCAATGAGCAGTTCTTC.

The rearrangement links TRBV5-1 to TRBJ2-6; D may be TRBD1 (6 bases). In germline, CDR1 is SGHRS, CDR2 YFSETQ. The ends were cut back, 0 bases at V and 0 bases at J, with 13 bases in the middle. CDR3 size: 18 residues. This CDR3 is CASSLGGLLLSGANVLTF. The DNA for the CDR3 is TGCGCCAGCAGCTTGGGGGGGCTCCTCCTCTCTGGGGCCAACGTCCTGACTTTC. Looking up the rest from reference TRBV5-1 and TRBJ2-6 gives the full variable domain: KAGVTQTPRYLIKTRGQQVTLSCSPISGHRSVSWYQQTPGQGLQFLFEYFSETQRNKGNFPGRFSGRQFSNSRSEMNVSTLELGDSALYLCASSLGGLLLSGANVLTFGAGSRLTVL.

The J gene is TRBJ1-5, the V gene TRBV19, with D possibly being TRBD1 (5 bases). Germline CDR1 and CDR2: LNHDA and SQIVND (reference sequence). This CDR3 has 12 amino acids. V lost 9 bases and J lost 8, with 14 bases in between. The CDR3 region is CASRVNVEPQHF. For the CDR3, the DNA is TGTGCCAGCAGGGTGAATGTGGAGCCCCAGCATTTT. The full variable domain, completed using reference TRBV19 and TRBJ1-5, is DGGITQSPKYLFRKEGQNVTLSCEQNLNHDAMYWYRQDPGQGLRLIYYSQIVNDFQKGDIAEGYSVSREKKESFPLTVTSAQKNPTAFYLCASRVNVEPQHFGDGTRLSIL.

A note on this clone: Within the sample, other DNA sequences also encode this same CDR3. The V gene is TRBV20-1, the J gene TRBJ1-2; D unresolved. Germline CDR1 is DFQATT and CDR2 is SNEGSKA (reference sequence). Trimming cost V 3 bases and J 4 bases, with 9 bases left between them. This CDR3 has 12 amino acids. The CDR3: CSASGQRYGYTF. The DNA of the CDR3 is TGCAGTGCTAGTGGGCAGCGCTATGGCTACACCTTC.

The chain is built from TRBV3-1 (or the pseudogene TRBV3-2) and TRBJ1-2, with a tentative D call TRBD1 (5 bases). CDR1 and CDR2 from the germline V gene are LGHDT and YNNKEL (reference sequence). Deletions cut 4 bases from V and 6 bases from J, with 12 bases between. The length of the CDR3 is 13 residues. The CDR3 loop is CASSLRPGNGYTF. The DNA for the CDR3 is TGTGCCAGCAGCCTCCGCCCAGGGAATGGCTACACCTTC.

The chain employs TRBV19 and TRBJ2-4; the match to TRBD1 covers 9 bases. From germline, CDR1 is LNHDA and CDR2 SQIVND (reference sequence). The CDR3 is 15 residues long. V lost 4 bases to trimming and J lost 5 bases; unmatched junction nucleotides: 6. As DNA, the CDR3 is TGTGCCAGTAGTACCCCCTGGACAGGGGAAAACATTCAGTACTTC. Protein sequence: CASSTPWTGENIQYF.

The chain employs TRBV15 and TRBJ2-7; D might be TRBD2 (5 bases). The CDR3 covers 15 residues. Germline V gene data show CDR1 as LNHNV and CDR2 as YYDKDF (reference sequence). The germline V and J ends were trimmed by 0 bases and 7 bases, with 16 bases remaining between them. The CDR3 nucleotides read TGTGCCACCAGCAGAGACCTTGTCCGGTCGGGAGAGCAGTACTTC. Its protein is CATSRDLVRSGEQYF. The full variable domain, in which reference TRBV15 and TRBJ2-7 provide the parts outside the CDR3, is DAMVIQNPRYQVTQFGKPVTLSCSQTLNHNVMYWYQQKSSQAPKLLFHYYDKDFNNEADTPDNFQSRRPNTSFCFLDIRSPGLGDTAMYLCATSRDLVRSGEQYFGPGTRLTVT.

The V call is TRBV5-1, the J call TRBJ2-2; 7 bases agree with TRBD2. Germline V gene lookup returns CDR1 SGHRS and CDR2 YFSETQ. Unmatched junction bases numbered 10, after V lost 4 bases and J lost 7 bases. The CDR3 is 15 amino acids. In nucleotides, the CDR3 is TGCGCCAGCAGCGACCAGGGAGGGAGAAGCGGGGAGCTGTTTTTT. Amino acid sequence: CASSDQGGRSGELFF.

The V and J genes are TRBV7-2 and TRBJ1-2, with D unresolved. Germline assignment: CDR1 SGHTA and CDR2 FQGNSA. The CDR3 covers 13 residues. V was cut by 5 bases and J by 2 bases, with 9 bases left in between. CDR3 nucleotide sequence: TGTGCCAGCAGCCTCGTCAGAAACTATGGCTACACCTTC. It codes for CASSLVRNYGYTF. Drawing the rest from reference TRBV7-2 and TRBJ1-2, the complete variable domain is GAGVSQSPSNKVTEKGKDVELRCDPISGHTALYWYRQSLGQGLEFLIYFQGNSAPDKSGLPSDRFSAERTGGSVSTLTIQRTQQEDSAVYLCASSLVRNYGYTFGSGTRLTVV.

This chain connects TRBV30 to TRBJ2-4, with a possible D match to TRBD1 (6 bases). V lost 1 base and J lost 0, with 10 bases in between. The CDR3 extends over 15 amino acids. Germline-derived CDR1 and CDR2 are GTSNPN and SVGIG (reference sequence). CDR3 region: CAWSDMDRAKNIQYF. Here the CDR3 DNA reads TGTGCCTGGAGTGATATGGACAGAGCCAAAAACATTCAGTACTTC.

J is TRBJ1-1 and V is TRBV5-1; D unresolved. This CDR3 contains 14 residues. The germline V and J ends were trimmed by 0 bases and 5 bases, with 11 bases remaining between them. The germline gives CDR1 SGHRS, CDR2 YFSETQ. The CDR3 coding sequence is TGCGCCAGCAGCTTGGATCTCCAGCGGACTGAAGCTTTCTTT. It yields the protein CASSLDLQRTEAFF. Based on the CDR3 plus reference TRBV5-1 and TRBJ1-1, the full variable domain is KAGVTQTPRYLIKTRGQQVTLSCSPISGHRSVSWYQQTPGQGLQFLFEYFSETQRNKGNFPGRFSGRQFSNSRSEMNVSTLELGDSALYLCASSLDLQRTEAFFGQGTRLTVV.

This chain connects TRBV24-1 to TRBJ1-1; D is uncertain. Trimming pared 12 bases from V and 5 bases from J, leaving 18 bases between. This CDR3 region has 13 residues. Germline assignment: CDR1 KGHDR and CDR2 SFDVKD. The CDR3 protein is CARKEGWGTEAFF. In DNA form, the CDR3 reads TGTGCCCGTAAAGAGGGATGGGGAACTGAAGCTTTCTTT.

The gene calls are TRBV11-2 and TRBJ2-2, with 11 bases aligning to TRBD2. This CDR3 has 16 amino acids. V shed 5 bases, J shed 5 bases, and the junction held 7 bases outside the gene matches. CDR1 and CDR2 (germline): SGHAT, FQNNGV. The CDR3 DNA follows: TGTGCCAGCAGCACTAGCGGGGGAAGTTTAACCGGGGAGCTGTTTTTT. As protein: CASSTSGGSLTGELFF.

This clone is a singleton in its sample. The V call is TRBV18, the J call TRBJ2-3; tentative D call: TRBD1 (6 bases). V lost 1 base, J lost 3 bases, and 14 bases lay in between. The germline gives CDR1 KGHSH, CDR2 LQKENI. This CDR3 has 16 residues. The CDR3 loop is CASSPRATRGTDTQYF. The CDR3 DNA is TGTGCCAGCTCACCACGGGCTACAAGGGGGACAGATACGCAGTATTTT.